This TCR beta chain was captured in a study of blood T cell repertoires in COVID-19. On the study more broadly: Samples taken during acute and convalescent COVID-19 were collected in the United States, Italy and Spain. PBMCs, B-cell-depleted T cells, or T cells provided the cDNA or gDNA that made up the material.

Per the original data handling: Amplification with reference gene primers provided the estimates of nucleated cell counts. Data came from immunoSEQ multiplex PCR; TCRdb stores just in-frame clones and leaves some out. The V and J calls and clone size are taken from that table; D and trimming were inferred from the DNA. The sample yields fewer than 100,000 clones, about 90% seen once. V lost 1 base and J lost 8; bases outside the gene matches: 10. The germline gives CDR1 SGHTA, CDR2 FQGTGA. This CDR3 comprises 16 residues. This clonotype originated in a man between 70 and 80 years old with acute or convalescent COVID-19. The sample was peripheral blood. The chain couples TRBV7-3 to TRBJ2-1; 8 positions match TRBD2. CDR3 nucleotide sequence: TGTGCCAGCAGCTTAATGTGGACTAGCACTACGGATGAGCAGTTCTTC. It specifies CASSLMWTSTTDEQFF.